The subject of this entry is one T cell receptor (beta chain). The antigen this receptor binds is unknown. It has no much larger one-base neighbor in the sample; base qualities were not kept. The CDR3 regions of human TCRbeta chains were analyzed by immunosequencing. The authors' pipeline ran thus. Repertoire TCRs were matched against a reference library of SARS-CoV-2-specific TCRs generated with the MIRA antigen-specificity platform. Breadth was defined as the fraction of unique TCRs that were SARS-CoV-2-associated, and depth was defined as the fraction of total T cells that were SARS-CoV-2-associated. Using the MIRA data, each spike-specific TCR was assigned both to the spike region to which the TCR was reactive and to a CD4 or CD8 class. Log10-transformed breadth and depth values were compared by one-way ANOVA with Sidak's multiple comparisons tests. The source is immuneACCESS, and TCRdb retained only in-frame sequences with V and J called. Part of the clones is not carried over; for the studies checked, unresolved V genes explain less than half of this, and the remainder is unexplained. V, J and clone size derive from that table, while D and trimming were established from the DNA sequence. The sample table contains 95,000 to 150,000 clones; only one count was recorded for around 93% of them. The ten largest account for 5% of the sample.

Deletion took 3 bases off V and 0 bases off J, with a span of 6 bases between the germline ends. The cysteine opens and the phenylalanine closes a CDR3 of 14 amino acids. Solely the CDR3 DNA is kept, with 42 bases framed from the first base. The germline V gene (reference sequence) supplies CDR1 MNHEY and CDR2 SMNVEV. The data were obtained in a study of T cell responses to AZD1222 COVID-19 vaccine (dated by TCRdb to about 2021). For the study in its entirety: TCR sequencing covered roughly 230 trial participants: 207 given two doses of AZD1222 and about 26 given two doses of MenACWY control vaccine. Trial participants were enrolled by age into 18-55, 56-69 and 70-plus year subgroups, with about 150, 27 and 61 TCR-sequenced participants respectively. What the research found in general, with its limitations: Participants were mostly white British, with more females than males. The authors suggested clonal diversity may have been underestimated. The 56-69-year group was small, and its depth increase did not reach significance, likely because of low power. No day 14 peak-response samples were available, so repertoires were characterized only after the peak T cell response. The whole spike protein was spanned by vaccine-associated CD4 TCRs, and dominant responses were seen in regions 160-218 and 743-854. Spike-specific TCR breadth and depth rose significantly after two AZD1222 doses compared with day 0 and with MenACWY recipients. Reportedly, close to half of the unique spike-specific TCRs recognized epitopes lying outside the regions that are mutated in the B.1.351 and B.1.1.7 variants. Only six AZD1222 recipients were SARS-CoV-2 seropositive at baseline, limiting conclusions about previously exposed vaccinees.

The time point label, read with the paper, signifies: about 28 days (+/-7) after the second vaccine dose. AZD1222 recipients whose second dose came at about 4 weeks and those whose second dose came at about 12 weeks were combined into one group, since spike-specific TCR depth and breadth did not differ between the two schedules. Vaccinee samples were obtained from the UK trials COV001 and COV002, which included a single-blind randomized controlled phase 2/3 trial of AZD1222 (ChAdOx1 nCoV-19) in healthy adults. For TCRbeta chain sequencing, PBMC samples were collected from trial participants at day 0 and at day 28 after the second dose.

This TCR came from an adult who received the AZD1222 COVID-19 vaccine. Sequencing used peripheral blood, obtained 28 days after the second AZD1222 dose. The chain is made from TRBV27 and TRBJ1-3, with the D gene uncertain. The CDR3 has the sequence CASSFRGSGNTIYF. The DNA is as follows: TGTGCCAGCAGTTTCAGAGGCTCTGGAAACACCATATATTTT.